What follows describes a single T cell receptor (beta chain). Assay: immunoSEQ multiplex PCR; the TCRdb copy retains only in-frame clones and omits some. Found here are around 120,000 clones, around 94% of them singletons; the top ten hold approximately 2.2%. The source of the sample is a study of T cell responses to AZD1222 COVID-19 vaccine. The receptor was isolated from an adult in good health. The specimen was peripheral blood, collected on day 0 of AZD1222 vaccination.

Here the CDR3 DNA reads TGCGCCAGCAGCCAAGATGAGGCGGGGGCAGCAACTAATGAAAAACTGTTTTTT. It codes for CASSQDEAGAATNEKLFF. The J gene is TRBJ1-4, the V gene TRBV4-1; TRBD1 is a possible D gene (6 bases). Trimming left V 0 bases short and J 0 bases short, with 14 bases between. The germline CDR1 and CDR2 sequences are MGHRA and YSYEKL. The CDR3 has 18 residues.